This T cell receptor beta chain was recovered during a study of T cell responses to AZD1222 COVID-19 vaccine. Study conclusions and caveats: Only after the peak T cell response were repertoires sampled. Along spike, vaccine-associated CD4 TCRs were found throughout, with dominance at 160-218 and 743-854. Recipients of AZD1222 seropositive at baseline numbered only 6 or 7.

V was pared by 3 bases and J by 8 bases, with 10 bases between. The CDR3 extends over 13 amino acids. As regards this clone: The antigen remains undetermined.

Data came from immunoSEQ multiplex PCR; TCRdb stores just in-frame clones and leaves some out. The sample has about 140,000 clones, just under 95% seen once; the top ten hold around 1.3%. The sequence was obtained from an adult in good health. The chain is built from TRBV12-3 or TRBV12-4 and TRBJ1-4, with D possibly matching TRBD1 (6 bases). The specimen comprised peripheral blood, sampled on day 0 of AZD1222 vaccination. This CDR3 reads CASSLGAGEKLFF. The CDR3 nucleotides are TGTGCCAGCAGTTTGGGGGCCGGGGAAAAACTGTTTTTT.